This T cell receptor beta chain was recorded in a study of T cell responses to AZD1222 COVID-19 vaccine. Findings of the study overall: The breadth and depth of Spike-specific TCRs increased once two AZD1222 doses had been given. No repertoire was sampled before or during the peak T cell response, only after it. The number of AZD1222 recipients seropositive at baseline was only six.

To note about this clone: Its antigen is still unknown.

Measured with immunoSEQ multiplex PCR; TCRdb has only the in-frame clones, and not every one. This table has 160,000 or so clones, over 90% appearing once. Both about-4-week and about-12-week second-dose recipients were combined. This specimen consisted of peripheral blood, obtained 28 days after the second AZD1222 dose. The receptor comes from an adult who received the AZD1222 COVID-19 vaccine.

CDR3: CASSLMDRGLPYEQYF. DNA for the CDR3: TGTGCCAGCAGCTTAATGGATAGGGGGCTGCCCTACGAGCAGTACTTC. The chain uses TRBV7-2 and TRBJ2-7; 7 nucleotides agree with TRBD1. The CDR3 runs to 16 residues. V was pared by 2 bases and J by 2 bases, with 9 bases of the junction left unmatched. Per germline, CDR1 SGHTA and CDR2 FQGNSA.